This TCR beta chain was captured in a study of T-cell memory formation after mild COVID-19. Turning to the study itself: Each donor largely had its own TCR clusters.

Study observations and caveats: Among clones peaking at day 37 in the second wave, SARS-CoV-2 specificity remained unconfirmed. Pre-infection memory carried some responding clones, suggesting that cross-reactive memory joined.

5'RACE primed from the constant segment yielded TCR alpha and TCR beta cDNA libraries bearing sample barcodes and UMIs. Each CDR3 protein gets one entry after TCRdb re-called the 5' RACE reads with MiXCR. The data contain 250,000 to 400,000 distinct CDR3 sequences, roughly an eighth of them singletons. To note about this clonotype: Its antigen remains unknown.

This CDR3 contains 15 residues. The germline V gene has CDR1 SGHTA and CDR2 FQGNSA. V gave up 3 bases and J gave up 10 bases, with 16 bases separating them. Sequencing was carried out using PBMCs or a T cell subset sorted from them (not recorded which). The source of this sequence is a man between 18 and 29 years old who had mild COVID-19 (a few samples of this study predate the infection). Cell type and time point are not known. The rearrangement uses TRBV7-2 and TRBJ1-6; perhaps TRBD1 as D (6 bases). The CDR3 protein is CASSLGQTRNSPLHF. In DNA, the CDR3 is TGTGCCAGCAGCTTGGGACAAACAAGGAACTCACCCCTCCACTTT.